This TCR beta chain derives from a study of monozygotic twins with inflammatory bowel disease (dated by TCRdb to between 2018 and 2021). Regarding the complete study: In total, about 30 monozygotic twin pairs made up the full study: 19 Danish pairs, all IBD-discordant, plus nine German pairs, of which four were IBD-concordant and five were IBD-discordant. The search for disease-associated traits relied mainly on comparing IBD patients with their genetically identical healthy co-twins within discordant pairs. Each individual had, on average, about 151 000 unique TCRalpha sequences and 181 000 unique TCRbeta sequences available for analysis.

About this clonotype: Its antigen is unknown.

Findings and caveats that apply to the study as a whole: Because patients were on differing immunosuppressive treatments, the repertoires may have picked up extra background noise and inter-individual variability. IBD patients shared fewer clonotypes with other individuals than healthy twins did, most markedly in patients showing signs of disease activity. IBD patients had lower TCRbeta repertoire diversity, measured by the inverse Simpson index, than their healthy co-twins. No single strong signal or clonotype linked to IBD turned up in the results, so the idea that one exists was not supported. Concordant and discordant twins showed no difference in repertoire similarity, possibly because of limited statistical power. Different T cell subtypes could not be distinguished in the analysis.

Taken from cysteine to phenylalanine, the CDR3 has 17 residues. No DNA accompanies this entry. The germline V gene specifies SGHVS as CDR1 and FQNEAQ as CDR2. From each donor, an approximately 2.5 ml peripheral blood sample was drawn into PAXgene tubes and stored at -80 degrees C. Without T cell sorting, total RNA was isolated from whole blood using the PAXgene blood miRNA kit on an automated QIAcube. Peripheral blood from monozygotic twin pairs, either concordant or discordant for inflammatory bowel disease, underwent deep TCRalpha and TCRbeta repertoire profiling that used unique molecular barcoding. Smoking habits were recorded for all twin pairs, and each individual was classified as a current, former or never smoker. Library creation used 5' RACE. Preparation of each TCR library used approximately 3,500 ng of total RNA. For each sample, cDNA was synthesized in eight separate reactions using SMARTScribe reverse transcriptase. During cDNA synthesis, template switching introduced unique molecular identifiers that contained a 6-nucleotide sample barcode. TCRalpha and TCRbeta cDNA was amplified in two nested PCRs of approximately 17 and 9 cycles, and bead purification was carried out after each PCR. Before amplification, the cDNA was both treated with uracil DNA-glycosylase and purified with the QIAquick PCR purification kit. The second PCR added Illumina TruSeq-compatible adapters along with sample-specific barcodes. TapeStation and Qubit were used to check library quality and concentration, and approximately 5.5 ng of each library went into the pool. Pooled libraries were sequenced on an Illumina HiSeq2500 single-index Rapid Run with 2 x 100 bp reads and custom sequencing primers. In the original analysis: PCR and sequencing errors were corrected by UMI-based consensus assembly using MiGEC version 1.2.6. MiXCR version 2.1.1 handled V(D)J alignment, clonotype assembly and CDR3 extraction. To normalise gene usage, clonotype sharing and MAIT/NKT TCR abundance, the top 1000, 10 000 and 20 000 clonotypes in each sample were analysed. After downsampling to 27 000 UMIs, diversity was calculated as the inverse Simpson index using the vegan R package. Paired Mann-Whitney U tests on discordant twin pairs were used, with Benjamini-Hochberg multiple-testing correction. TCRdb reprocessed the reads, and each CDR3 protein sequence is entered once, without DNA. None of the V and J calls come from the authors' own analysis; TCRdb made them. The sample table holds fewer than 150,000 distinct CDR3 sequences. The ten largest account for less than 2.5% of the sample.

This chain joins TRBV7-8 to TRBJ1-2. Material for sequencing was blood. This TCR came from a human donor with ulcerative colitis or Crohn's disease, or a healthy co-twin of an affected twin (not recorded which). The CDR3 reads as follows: CASRQNTAGSANYGYTF.